This T cell receptor (beta chain) was captured in a study of blood T cell repertoires in COVID-19. Overall study context: T cells, B-cell-depleted T cells, or PBMCs supplied cDNA or gDNA.

Under the authors' procedure: Quantification of nucleated cells was approximated via reference gene primer amplification. The method was immunoSEQ multiplex PCR; TCRdb's version includes in-frame clones alone and lacks a portion of them. The DNA gave D and trimming, while V, J and clone size come from that table. The sample shows about 200,000 clones, 86% of them seen only once. Participant reports of clinical history set cohort assignment. V was pared by 7 bases and J by 6 bases, with 13 bases between. The CDR3 has 13 residues. The germline V gene encodes CDR1 SNHLY and CDR2 FYNNEI. The V gene is TRBV2, the J gene TRBJ2-4; D is perhaps TRBD2 (6 bases). The receptor was derived from a man aged 35-49 years with acute COVID-19. What was sequenced was PBMCs or T cells enriched from blood (not recorded which). The CDR3 DNA reads TGTGCCAGCACGGAGGGGCGAGGAAACATTCAGTACTTC. Amino acids: CASTEGRGNIQYF.